Sequencing of this T cell receptor (beta chain) was carried out in a study of blood T cell repertoires in COVID-19. The CDR3 is 16 residues long. CDR1 and CDR2 (germline): MNHNY, SVGAGI (reference sequence). V lost 6 bases and J 4 bases, leaving 18 bases between the germline ends. This clone appeared a single time. TCRdb's copy holds only in-frame clones and misses some; the assay was immunoSEQ multiplex PCR. Of approximately 200,000 clones in the sample, 75% to 90% were seen once. The chain recombines TRBV6-6 with TRBJ1-4; D is unclear. The specimen was PBMCs or T cells enriched from blood (not recorded which). The source is a woman aged 25 to 39 who had recovered from COVID-19. The CDR3: CASSDRGRVDNEKLFF. The CDR3 DNA is TGTGCCAGCAGCGACCGGGGAAGGGTGGATAATGAAAAACTGTTTTTT.